The T cell receptor (beta chain) under discussion was sequenced for a study of glioma-infiltrating T cells after dendritic cell vaccination (dated by TCRdb to the mid-2010s). Concerning the study at large: The cohort included around 15 glioblastoma patients drawn from Phase I and II dendritic cell vaccination trials, of whom 9 were newly diagnosed and 6 had recurrent disease. To make the vaccine, monocyte-derived dendritic cells were cultured for 6 to 7 days with IL-4 and GM-CSF and then pulsed overnight with autologous tumor lysate. Survival after dendritic cell vaccination was correlated with TCR sequencing metrics, such as TIL content and the overlap between tumor and blood repertoires. Between the early 2000s and the early 2010s, the patients were given dendritic cell vaccination pulsed with autologous tumor lysate. Three intradermal dendritic cell vaccine injections were administered to patients at biweekly intervals in the arm below the axilla. In glioblastoma patients vaccinated with dendritic cells, deep sequencing of TCR beta CDR3 regions served to measure the amount of tumor-infiltrating lymphocytes and to compare repertoires between tumor and blood. General study outcomes and caveats: The cohort was small and heterogeneous, few patients had complete blood and tumor sets, and even fewer had initial-recurrent tumor pairs. The three-group TCR overlap response model was described as speculative and requiring prospective validation. No direct relationship between TCR clonality and survival was found, suggesting a diverse polyclonal response may matter. After dendritic cell vaccination, a higher estimated pretreatment TIL content predicted longer time to progression and overall survival.

Using the immunoSEQ assay, TCRB CDR3 regions were amplified from approximately 1.9 micrograms of genomic DNA, or from all available DNA when less than that was on hand. Multiplex PCR used 60 forward primers for TCR V beta segments and 13 reverse primers for J beta segments. Synthetic control templates were spiked into each sample at limiting dilution to estimate reads per starting template. Reads of 87 bp were generated by sequencing on the Illumina HiSeq System. The original methods were these. To remove PCR and sequencing errors, closely related sequences were merged with a nearest neighbor algorithm. TCR overlap was measured as the percentage of unique tumor TCR beta sequences that were also present in the peripheral blood of the same patient. Here the immuneACCESS table is served through TCRdb, limited to in-frame sequences with V and J called. Missing clones are a known gap in these copies; in checked studies unresolved V genes cover under half, and the rest lacks a known reason. That table is the source of V, J and clone size, and D and trimming were worked out from the DNA. The sample records roughly 90,000 clones, just over 85% of which are singletons. The ten most abundant clones make up 15% to 18% of the sample.

Patients were selected for having adequate residual fresh-frozen tumor tissue and more than two years of available survival data. An isocitrate dehydrogenase mutation was not carried by any of the glioblastoma patients, although molecular status was otherwise variable. PBMC were collected before vaccination, two weeks after the third vaccination, and at tumor progression if tumor progression occurred. The Qiagen DNeasy Blood extraction Kit was used for extraction of genomic DNA. On this clone itself: The antigen this receptor binds is unknown. Per-base qualities were not stored, and no clone one base away is much larger.

As encoded in the germline V gene, CDR1 is LGHNA while CDR2 is YSLEER. Spanning cysteine to phenylalanine, the CDR3 consists of 16 amino acids. The kept DNA is CDR3 alone, 48 bases in frame from the first base. Between the V and J ends, shortened by 0 bases and 4 bases respectively, the junction contains 10 bases. The sequencing used blood, collected before dendritic cell vaccination. This sequence was found in a human donor with glioblastoma. Recombination connected TRBV4-3 to TRBJ1-6, with the identity of the D gene unclear. The CDR3 reads CASSQDRSPYNSPLHF. The bases are TGCGCCAGCAGCCAAGACAGGTCGCCATATAATTCACCCCTCCACTTT.